A selection of T cell receptor beta chains follows, all from one sample in a study of T cells in Graves' hyperthyroidism and ophthalmopathy. Using its own MiXCR run on the multiplex PCR reads, TCRdb lists one record per CDR3 protein. Altogether about 290,000 distinct CDR3 sequences are present, over 15% being singletons, with the ten largest covering approximately 60%. The sample taken for sequencing was blood. The receptors were sampled from a woman between 55 and 75 years old with Graves' ophthalmopathy. Each CDR3 is given without its conserved first and last residue.

TRBV19,12,TRBJ2-7,ASSNRDGDYEQY
TRBV20-1,19,TRBJ2-2,SARALPGTSGSPANTGELF
TRBV7-2,12,TRBJ2-7,ASSLVGGAYEQY
TRBV12-3/TRBV12-4,13,TRBJ1-2,ASSLETGGGYGYT
TRBV7-2,13,TRBJ2-3,ASSDRLAGTDTQY
TRBV19,13,TRBJ1-4,ASSTARRENEKLF
TRBV5-6,11,TRBJ2-7,ASSLGITREQY
TRBV7-2,14,TRBJ2-7,ASSLAGGSGSYEQY
TRBV5-1,13,TRBJ1-2,ASSLGWRPNYGYT
TRBV13,14,TRBJ1-5,ASSLGFQGAGQPQH
TRBV7-7,12,TRBJ2-5,ASSQSVLGETQY
TRBV20-1,10,TRBJ1-4,SARYANEKLF
TRBV19,13,TRBJ2-1,ASSIANIRVNEQF
TRBV6-2/TRBV6-3,12,TRBJ2-3,ASSSAGGADTQY
TRBV12-3/TRBV12-4,13,TRBJ2-5,ASSLSLDRGETQY
TRBV6-1,13,TRBJ2-2,ASSSPPSNTGELF
TRBV6-2/TRBV6-3,12,TRBJ2-7,ASRRTGRTYEQY
TRBV12-3/TRBV12-4,12,TRBJ1-5,ASRRKKSNQPQH
TRBV3-1,14,TRBJ1-4,ASSQRTGGEGEKLF
TRBV7-3,12,TRBJ2-3,ASSSGTGADTQY
TRBV3-1,13,TRBJ2-3,ASSQTSGRADTQY
TRBV5-1,14,TRBJ1-1,ASSPPGPTMNTEAF
TRBV20-1,13,TRBJ2-2,SARDRFQNTGELF
TRBV2,18,TRBJ2-5,ASSEWVPDVAGVPSETQY
TRBV11-2,13,TRBJ2-7,ATQPLRQYSYEQY
TRBV12-3/TRBV12-4,15,TRBJ2-5,ASSSGTSGVYQETQY
TRBV14,12,TRBJ2-7,ASSTWTEPYEQY
TRBV7-3,14,TRBJ2-1,ASSFNSGGMGNEQF
TRBV9,10,TRBJ1-2,ASSVGGAGYT
TRBV9,11,TRBJ2-7,ASSGDSGSEQY
TRBV6-2/TRBV6-3,10,TRBJ2-7,ASRRPPYEQY
TRBV27,12,TRBJ2-1,ASSPGLGYNEQF
TRBV6-1,14,TRBJ2-5,ASSYTTGTNSETQY
TRBV7-8,15,TRBJ1-2,ASSLIDLVGGNYGYT
TRBV20-1,15,TRBJ2-4,SARRPPGPWTKNIQY
TRBV20-1,12,TRBJ2-3,SASEAGVVDTQY
TRBV7-8,14,TRBJ2-7,ASSSPSSGASYEQY
TRBV12-3/TRBV12-4,14,TRBJ2-2,ASTTGPTRNTGELF
TRBV4-2,13,TRBJ2-1,ASSQALTRDNEQF
TRBV11-3,14,TRBJ1-4,ASSSRSSPTNEKLF
TRBV6-2/TRBV6-3,14,TRBJ2-2,ASTISGNPNTGELF
TRBV5-1,16,TRBJ2-5,ASSLILPGGVIGETQY
TRBV2,13,TRBJ2-1,ASSAGQGENNEQF
TRBV25-1,13,TRBJ1-1,ASSERGQRNTEAF
TRBV6-1,12,TRBJ1-2,ASSQTVAPYGYT
TRBV10-1,11,TRBJ2-1,ASSENGVGQQF
TRBV7-2,12,TRBJ1-6,ASSLPDSDSPLH
TRBV19,11,TRBJ1-2,ASSPGPNYGYT
TRBV2,10,TRBJ1-3,ASGRLGNTIY
TRBV2,15,TRBJ2-5,ASLPEGGPGRQETQY
TRBV6-1,11,TRBJ1-2,ASSDPGPYGYT
TRBV5-1,12,TRBJ1-1,ASSPGLPNTEAF
TRBV4-3,15,TRBJ2-7,ASSQDQVAGGRVEQY
TRBV7-9,13,TRBJ2-5,ASSRSRLRIETQY
TRBV5-1,12,TRBJ2-7,ASSSTSGLYEQY
TRBV10-3,11,TRBJ1-3,AIMGGSGNTIY
TRBV9,13,TRBJ2-7,ASSVGQGNPYEQY
TRBV4-3,13,TRBJ2-7,ASSHSHRGLYEQY
TRBV5-1,12,TRBJ2-1,ASSYSQGINEQF
TRBV18,13,TRBJ1-2,ASSPRRVANYGYT